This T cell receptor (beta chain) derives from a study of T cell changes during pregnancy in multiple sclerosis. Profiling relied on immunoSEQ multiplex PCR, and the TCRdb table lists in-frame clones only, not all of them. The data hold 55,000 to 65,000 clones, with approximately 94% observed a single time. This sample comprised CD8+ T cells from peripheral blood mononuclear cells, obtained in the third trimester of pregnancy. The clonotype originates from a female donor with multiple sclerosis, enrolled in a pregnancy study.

DNA for the CDR3: TGTGCCAGCAGTGAATTGCGGGGAGGGCCGGGTGAGCAGTTCTTC. It specifies CASSELRGGPGEQFF. The chain joins TRBV6-1 to TRBJ2-1, with 7 bases lining up with TRBD2. Germline CDR1 and CDR2: MNHNS and SASEGT. CDR3 size: 15 residues. V lost 2 bases, J lost 9 bases, and 10 bases stayed unmatched.